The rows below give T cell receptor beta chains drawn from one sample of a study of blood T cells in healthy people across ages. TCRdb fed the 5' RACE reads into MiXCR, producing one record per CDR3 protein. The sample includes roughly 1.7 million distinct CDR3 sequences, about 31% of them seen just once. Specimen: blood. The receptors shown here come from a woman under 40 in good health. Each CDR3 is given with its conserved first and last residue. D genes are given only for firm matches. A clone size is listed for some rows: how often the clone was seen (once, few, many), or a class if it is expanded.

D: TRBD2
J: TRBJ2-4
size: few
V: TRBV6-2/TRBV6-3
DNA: TGTGCCAGCAGTTACCCTACGCGGGAGGGGGCTCCGAGCAGCCCTCCGCGCAAAAACATTCAGTACTTC
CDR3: CASSYPTREGAPSSPPRKNIQYF

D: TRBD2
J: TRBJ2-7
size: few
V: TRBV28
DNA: TGTGCCAGCAGCTCCTGGGGGGGGGGCGAGCAGTACTTC
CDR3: CASSSWGGGEQYF

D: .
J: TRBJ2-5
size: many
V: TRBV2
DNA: TGTGCCAGTAAGGGACCCGCTCAAGAGACCCAGTACTTC
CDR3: CASKGPAQETQYF

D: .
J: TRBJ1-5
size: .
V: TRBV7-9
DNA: TGTGCCAGCAGCTTATCATCCACGGGGGTTCAGCCCCAGCATTTT
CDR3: CASSLSSTGVQPQHF

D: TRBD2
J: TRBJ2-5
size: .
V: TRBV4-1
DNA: TGCGCCAGCAGCCAACCTAGCGGGGAGTTAGGGAAGACCCAGTACTTC
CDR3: CASSQPSGELGKTQYF

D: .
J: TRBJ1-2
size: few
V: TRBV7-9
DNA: TGTGCCAGCAGCTTAGGTTTACAGGGAACTAACTATGGCTACACCTTC
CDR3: CASSLGLQGTNYGYTF

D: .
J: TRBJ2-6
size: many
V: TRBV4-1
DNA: TGCGCCAGCAGCCAGTTACACGGGGGTAACGTCCTGACTTTC
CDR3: CASSQLHGGNVLTF

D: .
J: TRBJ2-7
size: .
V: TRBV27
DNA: TGTGCCAGCAGTTTATTATACCCCCTAGAGCGGTACTTC
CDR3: CASSLLYPLERYF

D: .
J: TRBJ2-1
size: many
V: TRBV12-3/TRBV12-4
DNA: TGTGCCAGCAAAACTAGTGCAAATGAGCAGTTCTTC
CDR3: CASKTSANEQFF

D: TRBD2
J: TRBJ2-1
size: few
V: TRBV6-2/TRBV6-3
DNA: TGTGCCAGCAGCCCCCGGACTAGGTCCTACAATGAGCAGTTCTTC
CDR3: CASSPRTRSYNEQFF

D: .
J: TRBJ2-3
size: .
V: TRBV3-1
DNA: TGTGCCAGCAGCCAAGCGGTCCTCCCCCGGTCAGATACGCAGTATTTT
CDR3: CASSQAVLPRSDTQYF

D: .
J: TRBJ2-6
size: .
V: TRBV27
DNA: TGTGCCAGCCGCGTTAACCCCACTGGGGCCAACGTCCTGACTTTC
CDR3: CASRVNPTGANVLTF

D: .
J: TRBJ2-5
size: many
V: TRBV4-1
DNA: TGCGCCAGCAGCCAAGATGTACCAGCAGCACAAGAGACCCAGTACTTC
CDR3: CASSQDVPAAQETQYF

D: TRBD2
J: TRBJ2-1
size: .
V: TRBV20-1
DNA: TGCAGTGCTAGAGTTCCCTTCGGGAGGGTTTCTGGGAATGAGCAGTTCTTC
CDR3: CSARVPFGRVSGNEQFF

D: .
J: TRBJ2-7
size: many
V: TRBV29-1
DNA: TGCAGCGTTGAAGCGGGAGCGGCGGGTGAGCAGTACTTC
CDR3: CSVEAGAAGEQYF

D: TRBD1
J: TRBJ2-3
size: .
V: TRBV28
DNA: TGTGCCAGCAGTCGGACAGGGAAGGGGGACACAGATACGCAGTATTTT
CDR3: CASSRTGKGDTDTQYF